The 9 T cell receptor beta chains below come from one sample, sequenced in a study of cytomegalovirus exposure and HLA in healthy donors. PCR involved 60 Vbeta and 13 Jbeta primers. TCRdb's table, derived via immunoSEQ multiplex PCR, lists solely in-frame clones and lacks some. This table holds more than 95,000 clones, 74% found once. Specimen: PBMCs. The receptors stem from a woman aged 50 to 60 in good health and CMV-seropositive.

This clone appeared a few times. The chain recombines TRBV5-4 with TRBJ2-1; the D gene is possibly TRBD2 (7 bases). CDR3 length equals 15 residues. Germline CDR1 reads SGHNT; CDR2 reads YYREEE (reference sequence). V lost 6 bases, J lost 3 bases, and 16 bases lay in between. The CDR3 sequence: CASTEGGGLYNEQFF. The DNA of the CDR3 is TGTGCCAGCACTGAGGGCGGGGGCCTCTACAATGAGCAGTTCTTC.

The chain employs TRBV27 and TRBJ2-6; 10 positions agree with TRBD1. Per the germline V gene, CDR1 is MNHEY and CDR2 is SMNVEV (reference sequence). The CDR3 runs 17 residues. After removal of 6 bases from V and 1 base from J, the junction contained 6 bases not matched to a gene. The CDR3 DNA follows: TGTGCCAGCAGAGCCGGGACAGGGGCATCTGGGGCCAACGTCCTGACTTTC. Translated: CASRAGTGASGANVLTF.

This clone was seen a handful of times. V is TRBV4-2 and J is TRBJ2-5; 7 positions match TRBD1. The CDR3 is 20 amino acids. Trimming cost V 5 bases and J 2 bases; bases outside gene matches: 23. Per germline, CDR1 LGHNA and CDR2 YNFKEQ. For the CDR3, the DNA is TGTGCCAGCAGCACCGGGATCCTCACAGGGGCAGGGTCGGGGCAAGAGACCCAGTACTTC. Its translation is CASSTGILTGAGSGQETQYF.

CDR3 in amino acids: CASGEGTNLAEQYF. For the CDR3, the DNA is TGCGCCAGCGGGGAGGGGACTAACCTGGCCGAGCAGTACTTC. The chain recombines TRBV5-1 with TRBJ2-7; TRBD2 matches at 7 bases. The CDR3 is made up of 14 amino acids. The J segment lost 6 bases and the V segment lost 7 bases, leaving 13 bases of the junction unmatched. Looked up from germline, CDR1 is SGHRS and CDR2 is YFSETQ. Based on the CDR3 plus reference TRBV5-1 and TRBJ2-7, the full variable domain is KAGVTQTPRYLIKTRGQQVTLSCSPISGHRSVSWYQQTPGQGLQFLFEYFSETQRNKGNFPGRFSGRQFSNSRSEMNVSTLELGDSALYLCASGEGTNLAEQYFGPGTRLTVT.

This chain connects TRBV11-1 to TRBJ2-4; 10 bases align to TRBD2. The length of the CDR3 is 16 residues. CDR1 is SGHAT, CDR2 FQDESV, per germline (reference sequence). The V and J ends lost 4 bases and 5 bases, in that order; junction bases with no gene match: 8. As DNA, the CDR3 is TGTGCCAGCAGCTCCGGAATAGCGGGAGGACAAAACATTCAGTACTTC. Protein: CASSSGIAGGQNIQYF.

J is TRBJ2-5 and V is TRBV7-2, with TRBD1 as a possible D gene (6 bases). There are 15 residues in the CDR3. Trimming stripped 6 bases from V and 4 bases from J, with 18 bases between. Per the germline V gene, CDR1 is SGHTA and CDR2 is FQGNSA. Here the CDR3 DNA reads TGTGCCAGCAGAAACGGCGTGGGGGCGGGAGAGACCCAGTACTTC. Residues: CASRNGVGAGETQYF. Supplemented by reference TRBV7-2 and TRBJ2-5, the full variable domain reads GAGVSQSPSNKVTEKGKDVELRCDPISGHTALYWYRQSLGQGLEFLIYFQGNSAPDKSGLPSDRFSAERTGGSVSTLTIQRTQQEDSAVYLCASRNGVGAGETQYFGPGTRLLVL.

The CDR3 nucleotides are TGTGCCAGCAGCGTTGCCTGGACTAGCGGGGGGGTGGGTAATGAGCAGTTCTTC. Protein product: CASSVAWTSGGVGNEQFF. This sequence joins TRBV9 and TRBJ2-1, with 15 bases aligning to TRBD2. The CDR3 has 18 amino acids. V shed 2 bases and J 7 bases; nucleotides not matched to a gene: 10. Germline lookup yields CDR1 SGDLS and CDR2 YYNGEE.

The gene calls are TRBV28 and TRBJ1-6; 7 nucleotides agree with TRBD1. Losses at the gene ends were 6 bases for V and 5 bases for J; bases not matched to a gene: 4. In germline, CDR1 is MDHEN, CDR2 SYDVKM. The CDR3 consists of 14 residues. CDR3 in amino acids: CASSEGQNNSPLHF. The CDR3 DNA reads TGTGCCAGCAGCGAGGGACAGAATAATTCACCCCTCCACTTT.

The chain couples TRBV28 to TRBJ1-2, with TRBD1 matching over 8 bases. The CDR3 loop spans 15 amino acids. Per the germline V gene, CDR1 is MDHEN and CDR2 is SYDVKM. The trim removed 9 bases at V and 5 bases at J, leaving 14 bases unmatched. This chain's CDR3 is CASFVNGQGTYGYTF. The CDR3 DNA reads TGTGCCAGTTTCGTAAACGGACAGGGCACTTATGGCTACACCTTC.